The next 14 T cell receptor beta chains were all read from a single sample in a study of T-cell reconstitution after alpha-beta-depleted transplantation in children. Unique molecular identifiers were built into the TCRbeta library. From the PCR reads, TCRdb called clonotypes with MiXCR, one entry per CDR3 protein. The table records about 120,000 distinct CDR3 sequences, 10% of them present only once. The specimen was PBMCs, collected before TCRalphabeta/CD19-depleted stem cell transplant. The receptors derive from a boy younger than 10 with acute lymphoblastic leukemia, due to receive a stem cell transplant.

The chain links TRBV5-1 to TRBJ2-3; 8 bases are a match to TRBD2. J lost 4 bases, V lost 6 bases, and 4 bases had no gene match. CDR1 is SGHRS and CDR2 is YFSETQ in the germline V gene. The CDR3 consists of 13 residues. The CDR3 loop is CASKAGDSDTQYF. The CDR3 DNA follows: TGCGCCAGCAAAGCGGGAGACTCAGATACGCAGTATTTT.

This clonotype was seen many times. The genes are TRBV7-2 and TRBJ2-3; D may correspond to TRBD1 or TRBD2 (5 bases each). V was clipped by 8 bases and J by 4 bases, with 19 bases between them. Germline V gene data show CDR1 as SGHTA and CDR2 as FQGNSA. The CDR3 is made up of 15 amino acids. The DNA of the CDR3 is TGTGCCAGCCAATTGGGGGAACATTGGGCAGATACGCAGTATTTT. Translation: CASQLGEHWADTQYF.

This clonotype was found a few times. The chain carries TRBV2 and TRBJ1-4, with D maybe TRBD1 (5 bases). V lost 8 bases and J 7 bases, leaving 20 bases between the germline ends. CDR1 and CDR2 (germline): SNHLY, FYNNEI. The CDR3 covers 15 residues. In nucleotides, the CDR3 is TGTGCCAGCGCCCGGGGAAGCAGGGCGGTTGAAAAACTGTTTTTT. Translation: CASARGSRAVEKLFF.

The chain couples TRBV7-9 to TRBJ2-2; 7 nucleotides match TRBD2. V lost 5 bases to trimming and J lost 6 bases; unmatched junction nucleotides: 6. CDR1 and CDR2 (germline): SEHNR, FQNEAQ (reference sequence). The CDR3 is made up of 14 amino acids. The CDR3 DNA is TGTGCCAGCAGCCGCGCTCGGGGGGCCGGGGAGCTGTTTTTT. Residues: CASSRARGAGELFF.

This clonotype was recorded at least ten times. The chain joins TRBV20-1 to TRBJ2-3; the D gene is possibly TRBD2 (6 bases). Trimming shortened V by 5 bases and J by 4 bases, and 16 bases separated the two germline ends. CDR3 size: 14 residues. Germline V gene lookup returns CDR1 DFQATT and CDR2 SNEGSKA (reference sequence). CDR3 nucleotides: TGCAGTGCTGAACTTAGCGGCAAGGCAGATACGCAGTATTTT. As protein: CSAELSGKADTQYF.

This clonotype was recorded at least ten times. Here the CDR3 reads CASSLYGETQYF. CDR3 coding DNA: TGTGCCAGCAGCTTATATGGGGAGACCCAGTACTTC. The rearrangement joins TRBV7-9 to TRBJ2-5; no definite D call. V was cut by 2 bases and J by 5 bases, with 6 bases left in between. The CDR3 spans 12 residues. The germline CDR1 and CDR2 sequences are SEHNR and FQNEAQ (reference sequence).

The V and J genes are TRBV11-1 and TRBJ2-1; 10 nucleotides line up with TRBD2. The CDR3 extends over 13 amino acids. The germline V gene has CDR1 SGHAT and CDR2 FQDESV (reference sequence). The J segment lost 7 bases and the V segment lost 7 bases, leaving 4 bases of the junction unmatched. CDR3: CASKREGVNEQFF. DNA for the CDR3: TGTGCCAGCAAGCGGGAGGGCGTGAATGAGCAGTTCTTC. Full variable domain (remainder filled in from reference TRBV11-1 and TRBJ2-1): EAEVAQSPRYKITEKSQAVAFWCDPISGHATLYWYRQILGQGPELLVQFQDESVVDDSQLPKDRFSAERLKGVDSTLKIQPAELGDSAMYLCASKREGVNEQFFGPGTRLTVL.

This clonotype was counted ten times or more. This chain uses TRBV5-1 with TRBJ2-1; 10 bases match TRBD2. With 4 bases clipped from V and 7 bases from J, the junction kept 5 bases outside the gene matches. CDR1 and CDR2 from the germline V gene are SGHRS and YFSETQ. The CDR3 sequence is 14 residues long. The CDR3, as DNA: TGCGCCAGCAGCGTTAGCGGGAGGTCTAATGAGCAGTTCTTC. Translation: CASSVSGRSNEQFF.

The chain has TRBV7-6 and TRBJ2-2; a weak D match, TRBD1 (6 bases). This CDR3 region has 14 residues. Germline V CDR1 and CDR2: SGHVS, FNYEAQ. Trimming shortened V by 3 bases and J by 5 bases, and 10 bases separated the two germline ends. CDR3 nucleotides: TGTGCCAGCAGCTTCACCACAGGGACCGGGGAGCTGTTTTTT. The encoded protein is CASSFTTGTGELFF.

This clonotype was observed a handful of times. In DNA form, the CDR3 reads TGTGCCAGCTTCCAGCAGGGGGACGGAGGCTACACCTTC. Translated, it gives CASFQQGDGGYTF. V is TRBV12-3 or TRBV12-4 and J is TRBJ1-2, with 7 bases lining up with TRBD1. The J segment lost 8 bases and the V segment lost 8 bases, leaving 11 bases of the junction unmatched. This CDR3 has 13 residues.

This clonotype showed up just a few times. In DNA, the CDR3 is TGCAGTGCTACTTTAGGACAGGGATTAGTGTTCAAGAACACTGAAGCTTTCTTT. Protein: CSATLGQGLVFKNTEAFF. V gene TRBV20-1 combines with J gene TRBJ1-1; 8 nucleotides match TRBD1. Germline CDR1 and CDR2: DFQATT and SNEGSKA (reference sequence). CDR3 size: 18 residues. V was pared by 4 bases and J by 1 base, with 17 bases of the junction left unmatched.

The table lists this clonotype with a few counts. The gene calls are TRBV29-1 and TRBJ2-1; unclear D gene. V shed 6 bases and J shed 5 bases, with 8 bases lying between them. Germline CDR1 is SQVTM and CDR2 is ANQGSEA. CDR3 length equals 11 residues. CDR3 residues: CSVAVHNEQFF. In nucleotides, the CDR3 is TGCAGCGTGGCGGTTCACAATGAGCAGTTCTTC.

This clonotype was observed a handful of times. The chain has TRBV4-1 and TRBJ2-1; 10 bases agree with TRBD2. The CDR3 contains 17 residues. V trimming: 3 bases; J trimming: 5 bases; junction bases outside the gene matches: 10. CDR1 is MGHRA, CDR2 YSYEKL, per germline. CDR3 in DNA: TGCGCCAGCAGCCAGGCGGGACTAGCGTACGACAACAATGAGCAGTTCTTC. Translation: CASSQAGLAYDNNEQFF.

The chain joins TRBV30 to TRBJ2-6; the D is unclear. V lost 1 base, J lost 0 bases, and 7 bases lay in between. CDR1 is GTSNPN and CDR2 is SVGIG in the germline V gene (reference sequence). This CDR3 comprises 15 residues. CDR3 sequence (DNA): TGTGCCTGGAGTGGCGTTGGCTCTGGGGCCAACGTCCTGACTTTC. Translating gives CAWSGVGSGANVLTF.